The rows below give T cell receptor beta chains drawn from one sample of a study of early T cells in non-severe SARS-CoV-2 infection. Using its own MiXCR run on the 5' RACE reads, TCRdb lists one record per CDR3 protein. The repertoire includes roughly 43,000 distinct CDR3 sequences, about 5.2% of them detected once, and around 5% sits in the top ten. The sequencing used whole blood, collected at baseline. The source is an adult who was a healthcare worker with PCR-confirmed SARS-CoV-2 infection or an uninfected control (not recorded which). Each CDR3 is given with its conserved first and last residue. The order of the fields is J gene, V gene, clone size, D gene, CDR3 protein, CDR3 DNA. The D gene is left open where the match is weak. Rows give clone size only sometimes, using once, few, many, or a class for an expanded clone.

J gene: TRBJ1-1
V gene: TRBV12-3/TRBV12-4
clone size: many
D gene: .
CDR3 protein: CASVAGDGGTEAFF
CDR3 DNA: TGTGCCAGCGTTGCGGGGGACGGGGGAACTGAAGCTTTCTTT

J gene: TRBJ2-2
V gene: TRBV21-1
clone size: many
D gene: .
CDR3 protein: CASSSPLKEGELFF
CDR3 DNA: TGTGCCAGCAGCAGTCCGCTTAAGGAAGGGGAGCTGTTTTTT

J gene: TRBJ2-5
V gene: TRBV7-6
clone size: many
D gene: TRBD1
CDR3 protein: CASSKSGGLGAQYF
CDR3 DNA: TGTGCCAGCTCTAAGTCAGGGGGCTTGGGTGCCCAGTACTTC

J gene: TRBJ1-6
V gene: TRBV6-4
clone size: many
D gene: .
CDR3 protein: CASSDFEGSPLHF
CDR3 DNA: TGTGCCAGCAGTGACTTTGAAGGTTCACCCCTCCACTTT

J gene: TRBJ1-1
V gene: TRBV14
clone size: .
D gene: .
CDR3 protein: CASSQYGNTEAFF
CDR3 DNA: TGTGCCAGCAGCCAATATGGTAACACTGAAGCTTTCTTT

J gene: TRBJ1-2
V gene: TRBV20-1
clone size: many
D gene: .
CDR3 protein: CSHRENGYTF
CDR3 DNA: TGCAGCCACAGGGAAAATGGCTACACCTTC

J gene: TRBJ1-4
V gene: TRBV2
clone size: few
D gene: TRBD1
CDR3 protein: CASSGQGGYNEKLFF
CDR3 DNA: TGTGCCAGCAGTGGACAGGGCGGGTATAATGAAAAACTGTTTTTT

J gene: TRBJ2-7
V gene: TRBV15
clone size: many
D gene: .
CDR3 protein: CATSIGLNYEQYF
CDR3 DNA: TGTGCCACCAGCATAGGCCTAAACTACGAGCAGTACTTC

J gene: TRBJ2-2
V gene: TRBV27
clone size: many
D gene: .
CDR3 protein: CASSLYGRGINTGELFF
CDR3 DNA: TGTGCCAGCAGTTTATATGGTCGAGGGATAAACACCGGGGAGCTGTTTTTT

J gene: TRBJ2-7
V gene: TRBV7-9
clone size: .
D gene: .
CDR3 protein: CASSQTGPRSYEQYF
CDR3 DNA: TGTGCCAGCAGCCAAACCGGGCCGCGCTCCTACGAGCAGTACTTC

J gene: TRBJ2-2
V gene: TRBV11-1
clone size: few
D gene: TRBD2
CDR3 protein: CASSSSPGLGNTGELFF
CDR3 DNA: TGTGCCAGCAGCTCGAGCCCGGGACTAGGGAACACCGGGGAGCTGTTTTTT

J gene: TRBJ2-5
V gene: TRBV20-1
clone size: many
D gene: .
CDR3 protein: CSARVLGEETQYF
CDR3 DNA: TGCAGTGCTAGAGTACTAGGGGAAGAGACCCAGTACTTC

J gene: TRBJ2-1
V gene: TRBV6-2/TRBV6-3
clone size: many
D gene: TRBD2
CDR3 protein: CASSYLGLAGVLYNEQFF
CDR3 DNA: TGTGCCAGCAGTTACTTGGGGTTAGCGGGGGTCCTCTACAATGAGCAGTTCTTC

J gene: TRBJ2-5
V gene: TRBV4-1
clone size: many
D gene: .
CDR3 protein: CASSQDGPGSGLETQYF
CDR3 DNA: TGCGCCAGCAGCCAAGATGGGCCGGGTAGCGGCCTAGAGACCCAGTACTTC

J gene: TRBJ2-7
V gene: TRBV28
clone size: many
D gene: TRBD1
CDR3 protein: CATSDRMSSYEQYF
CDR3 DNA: TGTGCCACCTCGGACAGGATGAGCTCCTACGAGCAGTACTTC

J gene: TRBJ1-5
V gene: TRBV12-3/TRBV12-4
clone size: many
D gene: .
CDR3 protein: CASSFRRGNQPQHF
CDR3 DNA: TGTGCCAGCAGTTTTAGGAGGGGCAATCAGCCCCAGCATTTT

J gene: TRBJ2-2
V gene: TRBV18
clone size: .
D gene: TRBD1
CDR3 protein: CASSPQGDNLGELFF
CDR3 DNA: TGTGCCAGCTCCCCTCAGGGGGACAACCTCGGGGAGCTGTTTTTT

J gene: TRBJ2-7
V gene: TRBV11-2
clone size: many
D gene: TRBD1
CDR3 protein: CASSRDRLYEQYF
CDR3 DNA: TGTGCCAGCAGCCGGGACAGGTTGTACGAGCAGTACTTC

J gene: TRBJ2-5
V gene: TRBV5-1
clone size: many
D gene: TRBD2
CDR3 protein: CASSWRLAGQETQYF
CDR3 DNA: TGCGCCAGCAGCTGGAGACTAGCGGGACAAGAGACCCAGTACTTC

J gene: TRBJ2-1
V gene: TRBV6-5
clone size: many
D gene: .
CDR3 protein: CASSYSHNEQFF
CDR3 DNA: TGTGCCAGCAGTTACTCTCACAATGAGCAGTTCTTC

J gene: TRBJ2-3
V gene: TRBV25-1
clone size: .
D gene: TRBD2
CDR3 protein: CASSEKREGRDTQYF
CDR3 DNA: TGTGCCAGCAGTGAAAAGCGGGAGGGCCGAGATACGCAGTATTTT

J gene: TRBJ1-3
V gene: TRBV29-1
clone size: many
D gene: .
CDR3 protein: CSVGSSGNTIYF
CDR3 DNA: TGCAGCGTTGGGAGCTCTGGAAACACCATATATTTT

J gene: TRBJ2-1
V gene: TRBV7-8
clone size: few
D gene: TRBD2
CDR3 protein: CASSKGTSGAYEQFF
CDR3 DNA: TGTGCCAGCAGCAAAGGGACTAGCGGGGCCTATGAGCAGTTCTTC

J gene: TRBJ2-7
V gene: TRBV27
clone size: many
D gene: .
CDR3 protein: CASSSNGNEQYF
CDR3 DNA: TGTGCCAGCAGTTCGAACGGGAACGAGCAGTACTTC

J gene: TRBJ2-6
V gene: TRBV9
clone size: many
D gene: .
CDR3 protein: CASSVYPGGASGANVLTF
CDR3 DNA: TGTGCCAGCAGCGTCTACCCGGGCGGGGCATCGGGGGCCAACGTCCTGACTTTC

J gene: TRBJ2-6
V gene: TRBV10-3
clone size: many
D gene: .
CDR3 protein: CAITRGSGANVLTF
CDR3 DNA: TGTGCCATCACTAGGGGTTCCGGGGCCAACGTCCTGACTTTC

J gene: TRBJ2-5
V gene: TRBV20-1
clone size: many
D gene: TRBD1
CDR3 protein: CSARGDRNFGETQYF
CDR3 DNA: TGCAGTGCTAGGGGGGACAGGAATTTTGGGGAGACCCAGTACTTC

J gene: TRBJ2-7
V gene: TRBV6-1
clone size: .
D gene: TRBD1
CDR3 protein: CASSFDRVYEQYF
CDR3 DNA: TGTGCCAGCAGTTTCGACAGGGTCTACGAGCAGTACTTC

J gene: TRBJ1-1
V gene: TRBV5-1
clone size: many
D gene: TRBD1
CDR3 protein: CASSNDRGRVAEAFF
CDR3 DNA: TGCGCCAGCAGCAACGACAGGGGGCGGGTTGCTGAAGCTTTCTTT

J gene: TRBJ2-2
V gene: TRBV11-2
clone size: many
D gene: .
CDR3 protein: CASSLGATSNTGELFF
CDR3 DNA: TGTGCCAGCAGCTTGGGGGCTACATCGAACACCGGGGAGCTGTTTTTT

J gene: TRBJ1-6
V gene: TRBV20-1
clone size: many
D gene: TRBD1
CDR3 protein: CSARDRAYNSPLHF
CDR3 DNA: TGCAGTGCCCGAGACAGGGCCTATAATTCACCCCTCCACTTT

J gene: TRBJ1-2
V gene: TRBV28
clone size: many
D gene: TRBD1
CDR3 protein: CASGPLDREVSGYTF
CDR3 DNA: TGTGCCAGCGGACCACTAGACAGGGAAGTGTCTGGCTACACCTTC

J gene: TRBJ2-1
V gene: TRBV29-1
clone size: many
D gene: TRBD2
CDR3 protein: CSVGTSGRYNEQFF
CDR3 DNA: TGCAGCGTAGGGACTAGCGGGCGATACAATGAGCAGTTCTTC

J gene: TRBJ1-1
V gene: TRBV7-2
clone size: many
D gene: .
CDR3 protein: CASSLAGAGTEAFF
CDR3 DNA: TGTGCCAGCAGCTTAGCAGGGGCTGGCACTGAAGCTTTCTTT

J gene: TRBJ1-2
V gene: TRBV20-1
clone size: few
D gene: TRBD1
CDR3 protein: CSANLGQGARGYTF
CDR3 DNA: TGCAGTGCTAACCTAGGACAGGGGGCCCGTGGCTACACCTTC

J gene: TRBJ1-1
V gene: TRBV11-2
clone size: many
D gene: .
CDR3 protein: CASSPMTEAFF
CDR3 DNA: TGTGCCAGCAGCCCCATGACTGAAGCTTTCTTT

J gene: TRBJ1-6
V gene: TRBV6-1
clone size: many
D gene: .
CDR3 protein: CASRMASYNSPLHF
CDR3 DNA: TGTGCCAGCAGAATGGCCTCCTATAATTCACCCCTCCACTTT